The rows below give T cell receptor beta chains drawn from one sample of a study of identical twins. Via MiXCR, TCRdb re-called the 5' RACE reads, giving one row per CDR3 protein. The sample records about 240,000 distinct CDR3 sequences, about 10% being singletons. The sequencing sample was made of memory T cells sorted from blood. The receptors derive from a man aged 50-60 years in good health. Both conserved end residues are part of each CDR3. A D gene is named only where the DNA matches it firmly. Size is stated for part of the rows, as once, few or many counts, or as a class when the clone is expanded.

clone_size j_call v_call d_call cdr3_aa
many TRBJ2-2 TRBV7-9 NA CASSFQTGANTGELFF
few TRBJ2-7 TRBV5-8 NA CASSSSYRRGDF
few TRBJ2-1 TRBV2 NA CASSGTRREQFF
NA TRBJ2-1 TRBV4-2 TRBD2 CASSQTRGVYNEQFF
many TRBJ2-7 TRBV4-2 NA CASSQDWGQGSYEQYF
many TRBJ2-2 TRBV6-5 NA CASSNRGREVSGELFF
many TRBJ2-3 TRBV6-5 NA CASSYSRGRDTQYF
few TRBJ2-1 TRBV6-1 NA CASTPQGSYNEQFF
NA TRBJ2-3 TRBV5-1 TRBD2 CASSRAGVTDTQYF
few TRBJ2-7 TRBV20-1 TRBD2 CSARAVSDWGGFVHEQYF
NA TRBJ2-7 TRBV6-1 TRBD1 CASTGTGRHGQYF
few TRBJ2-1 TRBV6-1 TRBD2 CASTHLGVAGVSYNEQFF
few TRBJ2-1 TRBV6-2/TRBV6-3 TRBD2 CASSFLSTSGKWDNEQFF
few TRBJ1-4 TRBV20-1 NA CSALAQNEKLFF
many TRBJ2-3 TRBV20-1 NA CSARLRDTQYF
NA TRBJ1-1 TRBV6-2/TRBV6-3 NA CASSYPLGVAEAFF
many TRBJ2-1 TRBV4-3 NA CASSQESSSGNEQFF
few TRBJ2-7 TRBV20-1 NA CSAPPPVNSYEQYF
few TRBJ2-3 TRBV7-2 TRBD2 CASSRTSGSPQSPYF
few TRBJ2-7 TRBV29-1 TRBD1 CSVTTGGTQAYEQYF
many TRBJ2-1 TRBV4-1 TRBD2 CASSQEWTSGRSRYNEQFF
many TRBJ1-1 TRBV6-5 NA CASSYSPSQSEAFF
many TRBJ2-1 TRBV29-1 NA CSVRTSRAQQFF
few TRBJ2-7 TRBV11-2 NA CASSLDGRGYEQYF
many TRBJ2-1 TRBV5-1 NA CASSLDQGSIGEQFF
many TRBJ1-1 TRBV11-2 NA CASSSPRTTMNTEAFF
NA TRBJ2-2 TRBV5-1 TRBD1 CASSFGTGDSGELFF
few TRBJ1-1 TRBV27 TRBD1 CASSFWGQGITEAFF
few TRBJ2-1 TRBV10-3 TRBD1 CATSSPGTGAHNEQFF
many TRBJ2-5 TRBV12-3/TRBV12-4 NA CASSLLVEETQYF
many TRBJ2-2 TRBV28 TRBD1 CASTGQANTGELFF
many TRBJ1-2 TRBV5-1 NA CASSLVAGSHYGYTF
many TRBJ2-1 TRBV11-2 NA CASSLFPGKANEQFF
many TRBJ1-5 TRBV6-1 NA CASSDRGNQPQHF
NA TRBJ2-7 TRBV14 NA CASSQVPYEQYF
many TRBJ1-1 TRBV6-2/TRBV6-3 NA CASRTQYTEAFF
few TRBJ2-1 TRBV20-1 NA CSARSGGDYNEQFF
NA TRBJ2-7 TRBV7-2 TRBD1 CASSHTGADEQYF
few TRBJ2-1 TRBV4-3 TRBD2 CASSQDHILAGGHNEQFF
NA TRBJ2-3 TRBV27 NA CASSPLSSSLYQDTQYF
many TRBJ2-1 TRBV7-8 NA CASSLEDSGVSNYNEQFF
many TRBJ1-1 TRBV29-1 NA CSVERGGVKPEAFF
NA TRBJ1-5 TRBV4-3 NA CASSHHLDQPQHF
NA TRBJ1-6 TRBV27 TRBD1 CASSDSGTASSPLHF
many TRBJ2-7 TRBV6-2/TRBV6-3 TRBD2 CASSYSLAGGIYEQYF